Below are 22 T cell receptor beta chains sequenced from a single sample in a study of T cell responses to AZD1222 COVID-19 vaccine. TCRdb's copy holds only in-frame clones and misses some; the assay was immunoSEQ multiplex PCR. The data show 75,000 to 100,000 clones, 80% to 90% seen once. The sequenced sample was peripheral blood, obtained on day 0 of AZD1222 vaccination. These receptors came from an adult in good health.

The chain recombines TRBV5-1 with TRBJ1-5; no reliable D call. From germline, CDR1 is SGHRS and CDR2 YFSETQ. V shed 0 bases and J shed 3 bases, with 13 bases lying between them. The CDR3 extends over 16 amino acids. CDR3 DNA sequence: TGCGCCAGCAGCTTGGGGCCCAGAGGTAACAATCAGCCCCAGCATTTT. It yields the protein CASSLGPRGNNQPQHF. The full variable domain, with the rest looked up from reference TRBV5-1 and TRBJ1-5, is KAGVTQTPRYLIKTRGQQVTLSCSPISGHRSVSWYQQTPGQGLQFLFEYFSETQRNKGNFPGRFSGRQFSNSRSEMNVSTLELGDSALYLCASSLGPRGNNQPQHFGDGTRLSIL.

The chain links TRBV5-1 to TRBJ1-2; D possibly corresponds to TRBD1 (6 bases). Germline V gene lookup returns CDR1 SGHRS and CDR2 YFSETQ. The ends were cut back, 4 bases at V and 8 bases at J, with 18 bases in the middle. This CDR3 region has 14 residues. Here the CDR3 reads CASSPFQGSGGYTF. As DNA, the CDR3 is TGCGCCAGCAGCCCCTTCCAGGGGAGTGGCGGCTACACCTTC. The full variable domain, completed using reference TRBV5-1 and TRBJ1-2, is KAGVTQTPRYLIKTRGQQVTLSCSPISGHRSVSWYQQTPGQGLQFLFEYFSETQRNKGNFPGRFSGRQFSNSRSEMNVSTLELGDSALYLCASSPFQGSGGYTFGSGTRLTVV.

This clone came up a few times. As DNA, the CDR3 is TGTGCCAGCAGTCCGCCGAAGGGGGGACAGTACTACGAGCAGTACTTC. It encodes CASSPPKGGQYYEQYF. The chain links TRBV28 to TRBJ2-7; weak D call: TRBD1 (7 bases). Germline V lookup: CDR1 MDHEN, CDR2 SYDVKM. This CDR3 has 16 amino acids. V was clipped by 5 bases and J by 3 bases, with 20 bases between them.

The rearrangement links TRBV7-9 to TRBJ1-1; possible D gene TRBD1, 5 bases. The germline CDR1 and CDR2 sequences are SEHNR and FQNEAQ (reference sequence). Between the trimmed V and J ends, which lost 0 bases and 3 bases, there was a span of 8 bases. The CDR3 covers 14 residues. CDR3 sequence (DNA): TGTGCCAGCAGCTTAGCGATGGGGGACACTGAAGCTTTCTTT. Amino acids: CASSLAMGDTEAFF. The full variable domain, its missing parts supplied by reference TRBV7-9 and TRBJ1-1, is DTGVSQNPRHKITKRGQNVTFRCDPISEHNRLYWYRQTLGQGPEFLTYFQNEAQLEKSRLLSDRFSAERPKGSFSTLEIQRTEQGDSAMYLCASSLAMGDTEAFFGQGTRLTVV.

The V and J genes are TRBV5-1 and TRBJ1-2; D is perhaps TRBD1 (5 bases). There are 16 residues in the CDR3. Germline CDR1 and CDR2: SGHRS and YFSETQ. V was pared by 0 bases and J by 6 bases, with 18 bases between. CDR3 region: CASSLDGHLDSNGYTF. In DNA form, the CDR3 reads TGCGCCAGCAGCTTGGATGGACACCTAGACTCAAATGGCTACACCTTC.

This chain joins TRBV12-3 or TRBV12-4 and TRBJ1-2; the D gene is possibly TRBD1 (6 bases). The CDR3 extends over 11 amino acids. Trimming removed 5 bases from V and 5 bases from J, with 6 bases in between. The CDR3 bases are TGTGCCAGCAGTACAGGGTATGGCTACACCTTC. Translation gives CASSTGYGYTF.

The CDR3 coding sequence is TGTGCCAGCAGCTTAGATGTCGCCAATGAGCAGTTCTTC. Translation gives CASSLDVANEQFF. The V and J genes are TRBV7-3 and TRBJ2-1; D uncertain. CDR3 size: 13 residues. In germline, CDR1 is SGHTA, CDR2 FQGTGA. V was pared by 2 bases and J by 6 bases, with 8 bases between.

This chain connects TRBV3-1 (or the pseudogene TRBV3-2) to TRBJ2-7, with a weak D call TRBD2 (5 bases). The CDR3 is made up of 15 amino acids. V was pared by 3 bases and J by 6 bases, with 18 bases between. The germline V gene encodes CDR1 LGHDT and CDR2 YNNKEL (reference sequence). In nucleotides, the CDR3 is TGTGCCAGCAGCCAGAGTTTCCAGGCGGGCAGCGAGCAGTACTTC. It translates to CASSQSFQAGSEQYF.

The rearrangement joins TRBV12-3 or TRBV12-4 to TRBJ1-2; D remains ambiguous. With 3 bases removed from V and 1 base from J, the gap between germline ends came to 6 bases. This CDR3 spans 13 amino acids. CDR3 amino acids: CASSLGSNYGYTF. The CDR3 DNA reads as TGTGCCAGCAGTTTGGGCAGTAACTATGGCTACACCTTC.

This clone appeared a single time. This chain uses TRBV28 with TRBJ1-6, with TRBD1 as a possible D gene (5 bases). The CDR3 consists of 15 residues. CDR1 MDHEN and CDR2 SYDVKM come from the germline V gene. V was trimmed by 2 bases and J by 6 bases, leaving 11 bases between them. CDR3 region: CASSLDGQGNSPLHF. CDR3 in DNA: TGTGCCAGCAGTTTAGACGGGCAGGGTAATTCACCCCTCCACTTT.

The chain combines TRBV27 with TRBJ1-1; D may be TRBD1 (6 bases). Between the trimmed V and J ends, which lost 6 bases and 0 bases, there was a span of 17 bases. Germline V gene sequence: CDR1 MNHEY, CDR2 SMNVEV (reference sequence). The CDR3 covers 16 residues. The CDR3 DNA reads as TGTGCCAGCAGGAGCTTGGGACAACCAATGAACACTGAAGCTTTCTTT. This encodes CASRSLGQPMNTEAFF.

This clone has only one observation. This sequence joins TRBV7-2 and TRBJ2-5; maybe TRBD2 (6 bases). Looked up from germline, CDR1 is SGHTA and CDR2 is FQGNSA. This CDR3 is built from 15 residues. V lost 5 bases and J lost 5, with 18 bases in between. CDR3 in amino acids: CASSRDSQSHETQYF. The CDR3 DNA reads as TGTGCCAGCAGCCGGGACTCTCAATCCCATGAGACCCAGTACTTC.

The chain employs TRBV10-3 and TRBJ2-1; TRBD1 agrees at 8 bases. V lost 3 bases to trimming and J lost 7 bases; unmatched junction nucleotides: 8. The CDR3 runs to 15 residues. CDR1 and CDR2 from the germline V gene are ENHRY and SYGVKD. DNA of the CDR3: TGTGCCATCAGTGACTCAGGGGGCGCGGGGAATGAGCAGTTCTTC. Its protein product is CAISDSGGAGNEQFF.

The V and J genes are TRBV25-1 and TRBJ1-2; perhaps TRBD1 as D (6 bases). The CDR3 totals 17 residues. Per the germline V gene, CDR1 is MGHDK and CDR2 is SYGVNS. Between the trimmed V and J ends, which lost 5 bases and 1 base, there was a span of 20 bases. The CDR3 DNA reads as TGTGCCAGCAGTCCCCCAGGGTATCGAGGGGGTAACTATGGCTACACCTTC. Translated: CASSPPGYRGGNYGYTF.

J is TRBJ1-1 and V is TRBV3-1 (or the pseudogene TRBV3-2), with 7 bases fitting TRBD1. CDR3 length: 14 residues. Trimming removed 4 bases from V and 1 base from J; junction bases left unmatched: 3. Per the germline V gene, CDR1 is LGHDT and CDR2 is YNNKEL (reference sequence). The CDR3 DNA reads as TGTGCCAGCAGCCTCGGGACAGCGAACACTGAAGCTTTCTTT. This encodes CASSLGTANTEAFF.

CDR3 DNA sequence: TGTGCCAGCAGGGGGTCAGGCGCCGAGCAGTACTTC. Translated, it gives CASRGSGAEQYF. The chain uses TRBV12-3 or TRBV12-4 and TRBJ2-7; no clear D. The CDR3 sequence is 12 residues long. The V and J ends lost 6 bases and 6 bases respectively, with 12 bases between them.

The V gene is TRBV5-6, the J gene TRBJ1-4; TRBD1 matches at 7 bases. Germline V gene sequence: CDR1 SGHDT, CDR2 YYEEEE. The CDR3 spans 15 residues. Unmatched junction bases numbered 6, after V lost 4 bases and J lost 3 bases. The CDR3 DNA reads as TGTGCCAGCAGCCATACAGGGGTTTCTAATGAAAAACTGTTTTTT. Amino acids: CASSHTGVSNEKLFF.

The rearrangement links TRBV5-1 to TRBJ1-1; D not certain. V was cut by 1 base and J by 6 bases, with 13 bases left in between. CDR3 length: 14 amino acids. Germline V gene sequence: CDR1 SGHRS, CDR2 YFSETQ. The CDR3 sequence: CASSLLAFSAEAFF. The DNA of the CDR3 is TGCGCCAGCAGCTTGTTGGCCTTCTCTGCTGAAGCTTTCTTT.

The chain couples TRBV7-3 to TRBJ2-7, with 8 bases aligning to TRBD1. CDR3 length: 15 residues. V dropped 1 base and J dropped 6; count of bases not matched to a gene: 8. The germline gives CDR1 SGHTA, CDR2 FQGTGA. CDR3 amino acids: CASSLMATGESEQYF. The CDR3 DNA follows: TGTGCCAGCAGCTTAATGGCGACAGGGGAGTCCGAGCAGTACTTC.

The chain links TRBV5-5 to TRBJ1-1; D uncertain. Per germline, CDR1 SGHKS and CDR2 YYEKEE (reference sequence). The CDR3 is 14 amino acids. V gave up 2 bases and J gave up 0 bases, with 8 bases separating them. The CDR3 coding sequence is TGTGCCAGCAGCTTCCGGAGTTTGAACACTGAAGCTTTCTTT. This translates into CASSFRSLNTEAFF.

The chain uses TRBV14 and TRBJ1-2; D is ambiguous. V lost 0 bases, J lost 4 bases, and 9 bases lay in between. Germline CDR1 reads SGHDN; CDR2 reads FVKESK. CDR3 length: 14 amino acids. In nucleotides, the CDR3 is TGTGCCAGCAGCCAAGATCGGACCCTCTATGGCTACACCTTC. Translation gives CASSQDRTLYGYTF.

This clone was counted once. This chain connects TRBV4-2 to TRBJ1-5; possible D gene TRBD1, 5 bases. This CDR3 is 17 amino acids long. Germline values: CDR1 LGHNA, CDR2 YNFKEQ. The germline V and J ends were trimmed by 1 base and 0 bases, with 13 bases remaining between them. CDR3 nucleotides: TGTGCCAGCAGCCAAGTACGGGGGTCAAATAGCAATCAGCCCCAGCATTTT. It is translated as CASSQVRGSNSNQPQHF.